The 30 T cell receptor beta chains below were found in one sample sequenced in a study of blood T cells in healthy people across ages. Next came a second PCR, run for roughly 7 to 12 cycles, which used a sample-barcoded 5' primer along with a J-beta primer mix. Using its own MiXCR run on the 5' RACE reads, TCRdb lists one record per CDR3 protein. The profile covers around 1,800,000 distinct CDR3 sequences, with roughly 43% appearing a single time and about 23% taken by the ten largest. Material: blood. The receptors here all came from a human donor in good health.

The chain combines TRBV20-1 with TRBJ2-7; D remains ambiguous. Trimming removed 2 bases at V and 4 bases at J, with 9 bases between. In germline, CDR1 is DFQATT, CDR2 SNEGSKA (reference sequence). This CDR3 is 12 amino acids long. CDR3 coding DNA: TGCAGTGCTAGACTACGGACGTACGAGCAGTACTTC. Translated: CSARLRTYEQYF.

For the CDR3, the DNA is TGTGCCATCAGTGTTGAGGTCGGGGAGCTGTTTTTT. Translation: CAISVEVGELFF. The rearrangement joins TRBV10-3 to TRBJ2-2; no reliable D call. The CDR3 length is 12 residues. Germline CDR1 is ENHRY and CDR2 is SYGVKD. Trimming took 4 bases from V and 7 from J, leaving 7 bases between them.

This chain joins TRBV6-2 or TRBV6-3 and TRBJ2-1; D not resolved. Germline-derived CDR1 and CDR2 are MNHEY and SVGEGT. The CDR3 has 14 residues. V gave up 2 bases and J gave up 8 bases, with 13 bases separating them. The CDR3 loop reads CASSYEQPFDEQFF. For the CDR3, the DNA is TGTGCCAGCAGTTACGAGCAGCCCTTCGATGAGCAGTTCTTC.

This clonotype has more than one count but fewer than ten. The rearrangement uses TRBV28 and TRBJ1-4; D is unclear. The germline V and J ends were trimmed by 5 bases and 0 bases, with 13 bases remaining between them. Germline V gives CDR1 MDHEN, CDR2 SYDVKM. The CDR3 is made up of 16 amino acids. The CDR3 protein is CASSPTNTATNEKLFF. For the CDR3, the DNA is TGTGCCAGCAGTCCCACCAACACCGCAACTAATGAAAAACTGTTTTTT. Supplemented by reference TRBV28 and TRBJ1-4, the full variable domain reads DVKVTQSSRYLVKRTGEKVFLECVQDMDHENMFWYRQDPGLGLRLIYFSYDVKMKEKGDIPEGYSVSREKKERFSLILESASTNQTSMYLCASSPTNTATNEKLFFGSGTQLSVL.

The chain uses TRBV4-2 and TRBJ2-6; the D gene is possibly TRBD2 (5 bases). The CDR3 extends over 18 amino acids. Germline V CDR1 and CDR2: LGHNA, YNFKEQ. The V and J ends lost 0 bases and 0 bases respectively, with 12 bases between them. This CDR3 is CASSQDWESSSGANVLTF. The CDR3 DNA follows: TGTGCCAGCAGCCAAGATTGGGAGTCTTCCTCTGGGGCCAACGTCCTGACTTTC.

This clonotype was seen many times. The chain recombines TRBV4-3 with TRBJ2-7; D ambiguous. Trimming shortened V by 0 bases and J by 0 bases, and 24 bases separated the two germline ends. The germline V gene has CDR1 LGHNA and CDR2 YSLEER. The CDR3 totals 20 residues. CDR3 sequence reads: CASSQDLWRTPLGSSYEQYF. In nucleotides, the CDR3 is TGCGCCAGCAGCCAAGATCTTTGGCGCACTCCACTCGGTAGCTCCTACGAGCAGTACTTC.

This clonotype came up many times. V and J are TRBV11-1 and TRBJ2-6; D is perhaps TRBD1 (5 bases). Germline V CDR1 and CDR2: SGHAT, FQDESV (reference sequence). The CDR3 contains 16 residues. V lost 5 bases, J lost 0 bases, and 11 bases lay in between. CDR3 sequence: CASSPTGYSGANVLTF. As DNA, the CDR3 is TGTGCCAGCAGCCCTACAGGTTACTCTGGGGCCAACGTCCTGACTTTC.

This clonotype was found a few times. The chain employs TRBV2 and TRBJ1-2; 7 bases map to TRBD1. The CDR3 loop spans 14 amino acids. Germline CDR1 and CDR2: SNHLY and FYNNEI. Trimming at V came to 7 bases and at J to 7 bases, leaving 12 bases not matched to a gene. The CDR3 reads CASIVTGAIGGYTF. DNA of the CDR3: TGTGCCAGCATCGTAACAGGGGCGATCGGTGGCTACACCTTC.

The genes are TRBV6-5 and TRBJ1-1, with no clear D. This CDR3 is 11 amino acids long. Trimming removed 7 bases from V and 3 bases from J, with 6 bases in between. Per the germline V gene, CDR1 is MNHEY and CDR2 is SVGAGI. CDR3 sequence (DNA): TGTGCCAGCATCCGGGACACTGAAGCTTTCTTT. Its protein is CASIRDTEAFF.

This clonotype has just a few counts. The chain employs TRBV9 and TRBJ2-3, with 10 bases matching TRBD1. Germline trimming cut 0 bases from V and 3 bases from J; bases unmatched to any gene: 7. This CDR3 is built from 17 residues. Germline V gene lookup returns CDR1 SGDLS and CDR2 YYNGEE. CDR3 sequence: CASSVEGTGQGTDTQYF. The CDR3 nucleotides read TGTGCCAGCAGCGTAGAGGGAACGGGACAGGGGACAGATACGCAGTATTTT. The full variable domain, completed using reference TRBV9 and TRBJ2-3, is DSGVTQTPKHLITATGQRVTLRCSPRSGDLSVYWYQQSLDQGLQFLIQYYNGEERAKGNILERFSAQQFPDLHSELNLSSLELGDSALYFCASSVEGTGQGTDTQYFGPGTRLTVL.

The table lists this clonotype with a few counts. The chain joins TRBV20-1 to TRBJ2-5; D gene ambiguous. The germline V gene encodes CDR1 DFQATT and CDR2 SNEGSKA (reference sequence). This CDR3 spans 11 amino acids. The ends were cut back, 5 bases at V and 4 bases at J, with 8 bases in the middle. The CDR3 bases are TGCAGTGCTGTGGGTACAGAGACCCAGTACTTC. Translation: CSAVGTETQYF.

This clonotype has more than one count but fewer than ten. The rearrangement uses TRBV5-1 and TRBJ2-7; D is perhaps TRBD1 or TRBD2 (5 bases each). In germline, CDR1 is SGHRS, CDR2 YFSETQ. Trimming removed 3 bases at V and 0 bases at J, with 19 bases between. The CDR3 consists of 17 residues. The DNA of the CDR3 is TGCGCCAGCAGCTGGGGGATTGCAGACCACTTCTCCTACGAGCAGTACTTC. It yields the protein CASSWGIADHFSYEQYF. The full variable domain, completed using reference TRBV5-1 and TRBJ2-7, is KAGVTQTPRYLIKTRGQQVTLSCSPISGHRSVSWYQQTPGQGLQFLFEYFSETQRNKGNFPGRFSGRQFSNSRSEMNVSTLELGDSALYLCASSWGIADHFSYEQYFGPGTRLTVT.

This clonotype has just one count. The chain couples TRBV28 to TRBJ2-7; 7 bases are shared with TRBD2. Germline V lookup: CDR1 MDHEN, CDR2 SYDVKM. The CDR3 totals 16 residues. The J segment lost 0 bases and the V segment lost 2 bases, leaving 7 bases of the junction unmatched. The CDR3 DNA reads TGTGCCAGCAGTTTACCCGGGGGGATGAGCTCCTACGAGCAGTACTTC. Translated, it gives CASSLPGGMSSYEQYF.

This clonotype was recorded many times. J is TRBJ2-5 and V is TRBV7-3, with TRBD2 as a possible D gene (5 bases). The CDR3 is 14 residues long. Germline loops: CDR1 SGHTA, CDR2 FQGTGA. V was trimmed by 5 bases and J by 4 bases, leaving 14 bases between them. The DNA of the CDR3 is TGTGCCAGCAGCCCACTCGGCAGCGGAGAGACCCAGTACTTC. It specifies CASSPLGSGETQYF.

This clonotype was recorded once. The V call is TRBV11-3, the J call TRBJ2-2, with 8 bases aligning to TRBD1. The junction had 12 bases not matched to a gene; V was cut back by 5 bases and J by 4 bases. The CDR3 extends over 17 amino acids. Germline V gives CDR1 SGHNT, CDR2 YENEEA. CDR3 residues: CASSVRLGQGRTGELFF. Written as DNA, the CDR3 is TGTGCCAGCAGCGTTCGCCTCGGACAGGGCCGCACCGGGGAGCTGTTTTTT.

The chain combines TRBV10-3 with TRBJ2-1, with a weak D call TRBD1 (6 bases). Per germline, CDR1 ENHRY and CDR2 SYGVKD. Trimming pared 8 bases from V and 5 bases from J, leaving 16 bases between. The CDR3 runs to 14 residues. The CDR3 nucleotides are TGTGCCATCTCCGGGACAAAGGGGGACAATGAGCAGTTCTTC. It translates to CAISGTKGDNEQFF.

A few counts support this clonotype. The junction does not match germline at one end; this may be a read error. The CDR3 DNA reads as TGTGCCGTCAGTGAGCAAGGGCGGGGGGATAGTGAGCAGTTCTTC. This sequence encodes CAVSEQGRGDSEQFF. This chain connects TRBV10-3 to TRBJ2-1; 8 nucleotides agree with TRBD2. CDR3 size: 15 residues. Germline lookup yields CDR1 ENHRY and CDR2 SYGVKD.

This chain connects TRBV20-1 to TRBJ1-1; D not certain. V was pared by 1 base and J by 4 bases, with 13 bases between. The CDR3 length is 14 residues. Germline CDR1 is DFQATT and CDR2 is SNEGSKA (reference sequence). The CDR3 nucleotides read TGCAGTGCTAGAGTAACAGTGGATGGCACTGAAGCTTTCTTT. Protein sequence: CSARVTVDGTEAFF.

This chain connects TRBV5-1 to TRBJ2-1, with D possibly TRBD2 on 6 matching bases. The CDR3 has 15 residues. Germline values: CDR1 SGHRS, CDR2 YFSETQ. V was clipped by 0 bases and J by 6 bases, with 13 bases between them. CDR3 protein: CASSLGGARFNEQFF. The DNA for the CDR3 is TGCGCCAGCAGCTTGGGCGGGGCGAGGTTCAATGAGCAGTTCTTC.

This chain connects TRBV5-5 to TRBJ1-5, with a weak D call TRBD1 (5 bases). Trimming cost V 3 bases and J 6 bases, with 13 bases left between them. CDR1 is SGHKS, CDR2 YYEKEE, per germline (reference sequence). CDR3 size: 14 residues. CDR3 sequence reads: CASSSVGPGQPQHF. Here the CDR3 DNA reads TGTGCCAGCAGCTCAGTGGGGCCCGGTCAGCCCCAGCATTTT.

V usage is TRBV6-6 and J usage is TRBJ2-4, with D perhaps matching TRBD1 (6 bases). Matching the DNA end better, TRBJ2-7 makes the J call doubtful. From germline, CDR1 is MNHNY and CDR2 SVGAGI (reference sequence). The CDR3 sequence is 13 residues long. This CDR3 is CASRTGVYYEQYF. CDR3 coding DNA: TGTGCCAGCAGGACAGGAGTATACTACGAGCAGTACTTC.

This clonotype was recorded at least ten times. The J gene is TRBJ2-3, the V gene TRBV6-5; D call uncertain. The V end lost 2 bases, the J end lost 1 base, and 4 bases lay between the germline ends. Germline values: CDR1 MNHEY, CDR2 SVGAGI. There are 13 residues in the CDR3. CDR3 coding DNA: TGTGCCAGCAGTTACCTCGGCACAGATACGCAGTATTTT. It translates to CASSYLGTDTQYF.

The CDR3 nucleotides read TGTGCCACCAGCAGATCCAGGGCCAGCGATGAAGCTTTCTTT. Its protein is CATSRSRASDEAFF. The J gene is TRBJ1-1, the V gene TRBV15; possible D gene TRBD1, 5 bases. Germline V gene lookup returns CDR1 LNHNV and CDR2 YYDKDF (reference sequence). CDR3 length: 14 amino acids. V dropped 2 bases and J dropped 7 bases, with 14 bases sitting between them.

V is TRBV7-3 and J is TRBJ1-6; D gene unclear. The V gene lost 3 bases and the J gene lost 7 bases, with 13 bases spanning the gap. CDR3 length equals 15 residues. The V gene's germline CDR1 is SGHTA and CDR2 FQGTGA. As DNA, the CDR3 is TGTGCCAGCAGCTTTGACGGTCACAGAAATTCACCCCTCCACTTT. This gives the protein CASSFDGHRNSPLHF.

This clonotype was found once. The genes are TRBV6-6 and TRBJ1-4, with unresolved D. There are 12 residues in the CDR3. With 6 bases removed from V and 15 bases from J, the gap between germline ends came to 17 bases. Germline assignment: CDR1 MNHNY and CDR2 SVGAGI (reference sequence). CDR3 sequence reads: CASSSFGNGLFF. CDR3 coding DNA: TGTGCCAGCAGCTCCTTTGGTAATGGTTTGTTTTTT.

The chain links TRBV7-2 to TRBJ2-1, with D perhaps matching TRBD1 or TRBD2 (5 bases each). From germline, CDR1 is SGHTA and CDR2 FQGNSA. V lost 4 bases, J lost 9 bases, and 13 bases lay in between. This CDR3 is built from 13 residues. CDR3 region: CASSSWLGVEQFF. The DNA of the CDR3 is TGTGCCAGCAGCTCCTGGTTGGGGGTTGAGCAGTTCTTC.

This clonotype was seen only a few times. The V call is TRBV12-3 or TRBV12-4, the J call TRBJ1-5; maybe TRBD1 (6 bases). Trimming cost V 3 bases and J 6 bases, with 12 bases left between them. CDR3 size: 14 residues. The CDR3 reads CASSFQGLLQPQHF. DNA for the CDR3: TGTGCCAGCAGTTTTCAGGGGCTGCTTCAGCCCCAGCATTTT.

This clonotype was seen a handful of times. The J gene is TRBJ2-1, the V gene TRBV11-2, with 7 bases that match TRBD1. Germline CDR1 SGHAT, CDR2 FQNNGV. The CDR3 sequence is 16 residues long. The junction had 12 bases not matched to a gene; V was cut back by 6 bases and J by 4 bases. DNA of the CDR3: TGTGCCAGCAGTACAATCCGGGACAGCATTTACAATGAGCAGTTCTTC. Amino acids: CASSTIRDSIYNEQFF.

V gene TRBV24-1 combines with J gene TRBJ2-5; D tentatively fits TRBD1 or TRBD2 (5 bases each). There are 12 residues in the CDR3. Trimming removed 7 bases from V and 5 bases from J, with 10 bases in between. Germline V lookup: CDR1 KGHDR, CDR2 SFDVKD. CDR3 residues: CATRGVAETQYF. CDR3 in DNA: TGTGCCACCAGGGGGGTAGCGGAGACCCAGTACTTC.

The rearrangement joins TRBV19 to TRBJ1-2; 7 bases match TRBD1. Germline CDR1 reads LNHDA; CDR2 reads SQIVND (reference sequence). This CDR3 region has 15 residues. V lost 9 bases and J lost 8; bases outside the gene matches: 18. CDR3 loop: CASRLQGPHVYGYTF. DNA of the CDR3: TGTGCCAGCCGACTACAGGGGCCCCATGTCTACGGCTACACCTTC. Full variable domain (rest looked up from reference TRBV19 and TRBJ1-2): DGGITQSPKYLFRKEGQNVTLSCEQNLNHDAMYWYRQDPGQGLRLIYYSQIVNDFQKGDIAEGYSVSREKKESFPLTVTSAQKNPTAFYLCASRLQGPHVYGYTFGSGTRLTVV.